The 3 T cell receptor beta chains in this list originate from one sample, sequenced in a study of T-cell reconstitution after alpha-beta-depleted transplantation in children. Preparation of the TCRbeta library involved a method that used unique molecular identifiers. TCRdb called the PCR reads again in MiXCR, with one record for every CDR3 protein. Here the sample spans around 680,000 distinct CDR3 sequences, around a sixth being singletons. Sequenced here: PBMCs from the stem cell graft donor, sampled from the stem cell graft. Receptors originate from a human donor who donated a stem cell graft to a child with acute myeloid leukemia.

The J gene is TRBJ1-1, the V gene TRBV5-3; tentative D call: TRBD1 (5 bases). TRBV5-3 is an open reading frame whose function is uncertain. This CDR3 is 12 amino acids long. V was trimmed by 6 bases and J by 7 bases, leaving 13 bases between them. Here the CDR3 reads CARTSRAFEAFF. As DNA, the CDR3 is TGTGCCAGAACGAGCAGGGCGTTTGAAGCTTTCTTT.

The V and J genes are TRBV6-5 and TRBJ2-1, with 7 bases fitting TRBD1. The germline gives CDR1 MNHEY, CDR2 SVGAGI. This CDR3 has 11 residues. Losses at the gene ends were 6 bases for V and 14 bases for J; bases not matched to a gene: 7. The CDR3 sequence: CASRHRGIEFF. The CDR3 nucleotides read TGTGCCAGCAGACACAGGGGAATCGAGTTCTTC.

At least ten counts were recorded for this clonotype. This chain connects TRBV29-1 to TRBJ2-2; D perhaps matches TRBD2 (6 bases). Deletions cut 6 bases from V and 0 bases from J, with 17 bases between. There are 16 residues in the CDR3. Per germline, CDR1 SQVTM and CDR2 ANQGSEA. The CDR3 is CSVSTSRGTNTGELFF. The CDR3 DNA reads as TGCAGCGTCTCCACTAGCCGGGGGACGAACACCGGGGAGCTGTTTTTT.